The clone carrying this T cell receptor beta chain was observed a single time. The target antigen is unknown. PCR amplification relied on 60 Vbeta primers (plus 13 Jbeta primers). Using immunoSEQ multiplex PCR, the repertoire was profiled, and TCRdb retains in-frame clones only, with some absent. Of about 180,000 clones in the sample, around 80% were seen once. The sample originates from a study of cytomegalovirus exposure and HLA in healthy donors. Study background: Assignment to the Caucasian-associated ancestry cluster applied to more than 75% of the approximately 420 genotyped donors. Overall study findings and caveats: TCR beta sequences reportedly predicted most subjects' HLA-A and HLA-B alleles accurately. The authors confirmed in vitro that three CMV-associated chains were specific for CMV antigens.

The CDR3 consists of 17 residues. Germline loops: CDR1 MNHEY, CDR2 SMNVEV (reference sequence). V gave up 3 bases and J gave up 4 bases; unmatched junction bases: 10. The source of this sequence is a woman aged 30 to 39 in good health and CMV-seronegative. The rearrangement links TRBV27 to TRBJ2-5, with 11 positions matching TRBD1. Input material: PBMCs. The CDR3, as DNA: TGTGCCAGCAGTTTGGGGCCGGGACAGGGGGTACTAGAGACCCAGTACTTC. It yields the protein CASSLGPGQGVLETQYF.